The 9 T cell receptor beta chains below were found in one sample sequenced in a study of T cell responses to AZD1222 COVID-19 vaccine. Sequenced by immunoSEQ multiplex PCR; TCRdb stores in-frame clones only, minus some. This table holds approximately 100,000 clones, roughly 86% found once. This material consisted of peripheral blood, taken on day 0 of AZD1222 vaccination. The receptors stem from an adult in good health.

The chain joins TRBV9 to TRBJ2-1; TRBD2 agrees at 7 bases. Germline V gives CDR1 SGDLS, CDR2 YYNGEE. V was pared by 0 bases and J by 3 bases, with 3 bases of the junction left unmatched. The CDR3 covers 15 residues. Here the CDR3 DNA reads TGTGCCAGCAGCGTAGAGGGAGGGGACTACAATGAGCAGTTCTTC. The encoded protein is CASSVEGGDYNEQFF.

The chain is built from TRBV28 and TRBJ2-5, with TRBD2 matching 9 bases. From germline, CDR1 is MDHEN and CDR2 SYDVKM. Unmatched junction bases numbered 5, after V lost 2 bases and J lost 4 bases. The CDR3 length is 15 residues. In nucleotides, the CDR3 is TGTGCCAGCAGTTTAGCGTCTAGCGGGATAGAGACCCAGTACTTC. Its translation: CASSLASSGIETQYF. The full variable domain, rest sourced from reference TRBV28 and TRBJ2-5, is DVKVTQSSRYLVKRTGEKVFLECVQDMDHENMFWYRQDPGLGLRLIYFSYDVKMKEKGDIPEGYSVSREKKERFSLILESASTNQTSMYLCASSLASSGIETQYFGPGTRLLVL.

The CDR3 DNA sequence: TGTGCCAGCTCACCCGGACTAGCGGTAACCTACAATGAGCAGTTCTTC. It translates to CASSPGLAVTYNEQFF. The chain recombines TRBV18 with TRBJ2-1, with 10 bases fitting TRBD2. Losses at the gene ends were 3 bases for V and 2 bases for J; bases not matched to a gene: 4. This CDR3 region has 16 residues. Germline CDR1 and CDR2: KGHSH and LQKENI.

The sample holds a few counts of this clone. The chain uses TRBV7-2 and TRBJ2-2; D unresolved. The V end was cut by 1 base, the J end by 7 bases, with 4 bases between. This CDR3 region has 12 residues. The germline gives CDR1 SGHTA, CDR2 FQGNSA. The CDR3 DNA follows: TGTGCCAGCAGCTTAGGGATCGGGGAGCTGTTTTTT. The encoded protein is CASSLGIGELFF.

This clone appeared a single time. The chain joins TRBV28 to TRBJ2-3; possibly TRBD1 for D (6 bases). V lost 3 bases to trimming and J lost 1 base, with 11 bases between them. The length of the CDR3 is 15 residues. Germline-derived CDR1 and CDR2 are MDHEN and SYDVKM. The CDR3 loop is CASSFTGLGTDTQYF. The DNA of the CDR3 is TGTGCCAGCAGTTTCACAGGGCTCGGCACAGATACGCAGTATTTT.

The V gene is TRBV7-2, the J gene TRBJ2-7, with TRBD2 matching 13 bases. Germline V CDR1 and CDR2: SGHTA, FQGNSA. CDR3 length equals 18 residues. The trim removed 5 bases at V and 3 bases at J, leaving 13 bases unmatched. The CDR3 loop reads CASSLRPLLAGGSYEQYF. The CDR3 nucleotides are TGTGCCAGCAGCCTACGGCCACTACTAGCGGGAGGGAGCTACGAGCAGTACTTC.

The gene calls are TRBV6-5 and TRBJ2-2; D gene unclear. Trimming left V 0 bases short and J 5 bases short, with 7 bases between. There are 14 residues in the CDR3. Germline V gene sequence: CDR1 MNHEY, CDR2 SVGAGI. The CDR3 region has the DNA TGTGCCAGCAGTTACTCGATGCATACCGGGGAGCTGTTTTTT. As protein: CASSYSMHTGELFF.

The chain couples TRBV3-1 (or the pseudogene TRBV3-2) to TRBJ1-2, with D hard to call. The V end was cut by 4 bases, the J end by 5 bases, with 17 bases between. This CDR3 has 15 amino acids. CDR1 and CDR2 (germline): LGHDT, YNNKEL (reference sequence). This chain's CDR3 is CASSLTTQVQYGYTF. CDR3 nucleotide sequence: TGTGCCAGCAGCCTGACCACCCAGGTTCAATATGGCTACACCTTC.

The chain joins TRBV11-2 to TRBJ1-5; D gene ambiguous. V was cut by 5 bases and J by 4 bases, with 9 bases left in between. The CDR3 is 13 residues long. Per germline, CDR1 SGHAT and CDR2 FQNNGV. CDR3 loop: CASSPFGNQPQHF. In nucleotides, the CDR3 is TGTGCCAGCAGCCCTTTTGGTAATCAGCCCCAGCATTTT.